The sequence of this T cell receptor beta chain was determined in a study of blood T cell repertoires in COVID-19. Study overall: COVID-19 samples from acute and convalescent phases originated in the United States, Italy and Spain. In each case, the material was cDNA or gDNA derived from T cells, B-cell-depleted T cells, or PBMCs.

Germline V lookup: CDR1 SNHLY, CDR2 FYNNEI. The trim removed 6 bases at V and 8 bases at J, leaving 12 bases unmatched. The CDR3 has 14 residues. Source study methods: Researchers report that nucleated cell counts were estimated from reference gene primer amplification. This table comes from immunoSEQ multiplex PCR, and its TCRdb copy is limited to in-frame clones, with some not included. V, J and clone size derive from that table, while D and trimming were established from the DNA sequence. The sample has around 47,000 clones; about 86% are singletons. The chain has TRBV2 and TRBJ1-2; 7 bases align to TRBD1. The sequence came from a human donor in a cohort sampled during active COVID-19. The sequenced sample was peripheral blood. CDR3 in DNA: TGTGCCAGCAGGGGGTTGCGACAGGGTTACGGCTACACCTTC. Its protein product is CASRGLRQGYGYTF. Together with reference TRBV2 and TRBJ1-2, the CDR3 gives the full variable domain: EPEVTQTPSHQVTQMGQEVILRCVPISNHLYFYWYRQILGQKVEFLVSFYNNEISEKSEIFDDQFSVERPDGSNFTLKIRSTKLEDSAMYFCASRGLRQGYGYTFGSGTRLTVV.